Presented here are 7 T cell receptor beta chains from one specimen sequenced in a study of blood T cell repertoires in COVID-19. The method was immunoSEQ multiplex PCR; TCRdb's version includes in-frame clones alone and lacks a portion of them. The table records a few hundred thousand clones, 80% to 90% of them present only once. The sequencing input was PBMCs or T cells enriched from blood (not recorded which). The receptors derive from a man under 40 who had recovered from COVID-19.

This chain uses TRBV2 with TRBJ1-4; D not resolved. Trimming left V 4 bases short and J 0 bases short, with 9 bases between. This CDR3 spans 15 amino acids. The germline V gene encodes CDR1 SNHLY and CDR2 FYNNEI. The CDR3 DNA reads TGTGCCAGCAGTGGGAGTATTGCAACTAATGAAAAACTGTTTTTT. Protein product: CASSGSIATNEKLFF.

Note on this clone: The junction departs from germline at one end; a sequencing error may be responsible. The gene calls are TRBV5-1 and TRBJ1-1, with D uncertain. Germline lookup yields CDR1 SGHRS and CDR2 YFSETQ. CDR3 length: 15 amino acids. The CDR3 DNA reads TGCGCCAGCACCTTGGTTAGCGGGGTGAACACTGAAGCTTTCTTT. Its protein product is CASTLVSGVNTEAFF.

The chain joins TRBV27 to TRBJ2-4; 8 bases are shared with TRBD1. V shed 2 bases and J 0 bases; nucleotides not matched to a gene: 18. CDR1 is MNHEY, CDR2 SMNVEV, per germline (reference sequence). The CDR3 totals 21 residues. CDR3 sequence: CASSLGPWDRTTHLAKNIQYF. The DNA for the CDR3 is TGTGCCAGCAGTTTAGGCCCGTGGGACAGGACCACCCACCTAGCCAAAAACATTCAGTACTTC.

The chain is built from TRBV4-2 and TRBJ2-7; weak D call: TRBD1 (5 bases). This CDR3 spans 17 amino acids. Per the germline V gene, CDR1 is LGHNA and CDR2 is YNFKEQ. Trimming took off 0 bases at V and 7 bases at J, with 22 bases between the two ends. CDR3 DNA sequence: TGTGCCAGCAGCCAAGAAACATTGGGCAGGGAACGGATAGAGCAGTACTTC. Protein: CASSQETLGRERIEQYF.

The V and J genes are TRBV13 and TRBJ1-6; TRBD1 matches 8 bases. Germline V lookup: CDR1 PRHDT, CDR2 FYEKMQ (reference sequence). V gave up 5 bases and J gave up 5 bases; unmatched junction bases: 8. The CDR3 is 16 amino acids. CDR3 DNA: TGTGCCAGCAGCACCGCGACAGGGGCTAATAATTCACCCCTCCACTTT. Amino acids: CASSTATGANNSPLHF.

The rearrangement uses TRBV27 and TRBJ1-5; D is possibly TRBD1 (6 bases). Germline-derived CDR1 and CDR2 are MNHEY and SMNVEV (reference sequence). There are 16 residues in the CDR3. The ends were cut back, 6 bases at V and 7 bases at J, with 22 bases in the middle. This chain's CDR3 is CASSPQTGHSGQPQHF. CDR3 DNA sequence: TGTGCCAGCAGCCCACAGACAGGACATAGCGGGCAGCCCCAGCATTTT.

This chain links TRBV19 with TRBJ1-4; TRBD1 matches at 7 bases. Germline CDR1 LNHDA, CDR2 SQIVND (reference sequence). J was trimmed by 0 bases and V by 8 bases; bases with no gene match: 9. The CDR3 runs to 16 residues. The DNA of the CDR3 is TGTGCCAGTGAGGGGGCGTTCAGCGCAACTAATGAAAAACTGTTTTTT. It yields the protein CASEGAFSATNEKLFF.